The 3 T cell receptor beta chains given below trace back to one sample, sequenced in a study of CD8 T cells in ankylosing spondylitis. Study results and limitations: Seemingly distinctive of ankylosing spondylitis blood was a TCR beta motif formed by eight highly homologous variants.

These receptors have no known antigen. TCRdb independently ran MiXCR on the 5' RACE reads; one entry per CDR3 protein. The profile shows roughly 700,000 distinct CDR3 sequences, under 20% of them singletons. The sequencing input was blood, either unsorted or a sorted T cell fraction (not recorded which). The receptors come from a male donor with ankylosing spondylitis.

In its sample, this clonotype was seen a few times. This chain uses TRBV3-1 with TRBJ2-4, with unresolved D. This CDR3 is 15 amino acids long. Deletions cut 0 bases from V and 0 bases from J, with 6 bases between. CDR1 LGHDT and CDR2 YNNKEL come from the germline V gene (reference sequence). The CDR3 coding sequence is TGTGCCAGCAGCCAAGATAAACTAGCCAAAAACATTCAGTACTTC. Translated, it gives CASSQDKLAKNIQYF.

This clonotype appeared a few times. Here the CDR3 DNA reads TGTGCCAGCAGCTGGTCAAGGGAGGCGATAGCCTACGAGCAGTACTTC. Its translation is CASSWSREAIAYEQYF. The chain recombines TRBV7-2 with TRBJ2-7; a possible D gene is TRBD2 (6 bases). The CDR3 spans 16 residues. CDR1 and CDR2 from the germline V gene are SGHTA and FQGNSA. The V and J ends lost 4 bases and 2 bases respectively, with 18 bases between them.

This clonotype showed up just a few times. The V call is TRBV4-1, the J call TRBJ2-7, with D possibly matching TRBD2 (5 bases). From germline, CDR1 is MGHRA and CDR2 YSYEKL. The CDR3 consists of 16 residues. Trimming shortened V by 4 bases and J by 0 bases, and 16 bases separated the two germline ends. CDR3 in amino acids: CASSPRGAGYSYEQYF. CDR3 sequence (DNA): TGCGCCAGCAGCCCACGGGGTGCAGGCTACTCCTACGAGCAGTACTTC.